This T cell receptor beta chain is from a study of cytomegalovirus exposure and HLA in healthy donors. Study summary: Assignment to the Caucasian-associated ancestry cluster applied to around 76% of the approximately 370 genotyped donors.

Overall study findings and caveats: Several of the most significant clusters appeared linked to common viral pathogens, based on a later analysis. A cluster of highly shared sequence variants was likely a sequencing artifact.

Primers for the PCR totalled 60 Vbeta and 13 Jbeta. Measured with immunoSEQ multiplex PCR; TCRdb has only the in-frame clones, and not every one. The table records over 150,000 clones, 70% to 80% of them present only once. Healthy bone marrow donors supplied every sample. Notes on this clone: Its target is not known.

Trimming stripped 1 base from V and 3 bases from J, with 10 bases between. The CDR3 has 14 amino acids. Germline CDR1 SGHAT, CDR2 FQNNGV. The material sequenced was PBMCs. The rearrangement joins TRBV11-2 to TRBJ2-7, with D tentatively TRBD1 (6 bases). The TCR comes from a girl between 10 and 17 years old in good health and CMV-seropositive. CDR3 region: CASSLAGHLYEQYF. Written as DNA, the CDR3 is TGTGCCAGCAGCTTAGCGGGACATCTCTACGAGCAGTACTTC.